Shown below are 22 T cell receptor beta chains from a single sample sequenced in a study of persistence of HIV-infected CD4 T cells. The stimulus was an HIV-1 Gag 15-mer peptide pool, about 1 ug/peptide/mL. CD40L-negative CD69-negative CD45RO-high memory CD4+ T cells were sorted as populations depleted of antigen-responding cells. Sequencing used immunoSEQ version 4 in survey mode. TCRdb's table, derived via immunoSEQ multiplex PCR, lists solely in-frame clones and lacks some. Counted here are around 60,000 clones, roughly 75% occurring once; the ten biggest clones make up roughly 1.8%. Their antigens are not known. The source material was CD4+ T cells sorted from PBMCs after roughly 18-hour stimulation, sampled from a patient who received antiretroviral therapy. Receptors originate from an adult man with HIV who was CMV-seropositive.

This clone was seen more than once but under ten times. The chain has TRBV5-4 and TRBJ2-2, with 8 bases fitting TRBD1. CDR1 is SGHNT, CDR2 YYREEE, per germline (reference sequence). This CDR3 is 14 amino acids long. V shed 9 bases, J shed 6 bases, and the junction held 10 bases outside the gene matches. CDR3 bases: TGTGCCACCTACCACCTGGACAGGGCCGGGGAGCTGTTTTTT. It translates to CATYHLDRAGELFF.

The rearrangement links TRBV7-3 to TRBJ1-2, with 9 nucleotides matching TRBD1. The ends lost 4 bases at V and 8 bases at J; junction bases unmatched: 5. From germline, CDR1 is SGHTA and CDR2 FQGTGA. The CDR3 consists of 13 residues. CDR3 DNA sequence: TGTGCCAGCAGCTCCAACAGGGGGCGAGGCTACACCTTC. As protein: CASSSNRGRGYTF.

The gene calls are TRBV24-1 and TRBJ1-2; no clear D. The CDR3 is 11 residues long. The germline V gene has CDR1 KGHDR and CDR2 SFDVKD. V lost 4 bases, J lost 5 bases, and 4 bases lay in between. CDR3 amino acids: CATSEGYGYTF. CDR3 nucleotides: TGTGCCACCAGTGAGGGATATGGCTACACCTTC.

The genes are TRBV19 and TRBJ1-1, with D unclear. The CDR3 has 14 amino acids. V was pared by 3 bases and J by 0 bases, with 8 bases between. Germline V gives CDR1 LNHDA, CDR2 SQIVND (reference sequence). This CDR3 is CASSIPSMNTEAFF. The CDR3 DNA reads TGTGCCAGTAGTATCCCCAGCATGAACACTGAAGCTTTCTTT.

V gene TRBV12-3 or TRBV12-4 combines with J gene TRBJ1-4; no reliable D call. This CDR3 comprises 12 residues. Trimming removed 6 bases at V and 2 bases at J, with 4 bases between. CDR3 coding DNA: TGTGCCAGCAGGTGGACTAATGAAAAACTGTTTTTT. The encoded protein is CASRWTNEKLFF.

This clone occurred once. This chain links TRBV15 with TRBJ2-7; D is possibly TRBD2 (5 bases). The CDR3 runs to 13 residues. The ends were cut back, 3 bases at V and 9 bases at J, with 15 bases in the middle. Germline CDR1 LNHNV, CDR2 YYDKDF (reference sequence). CDR3 sequence: CATSRAGPDGQYF. The CDR3 region has the DNA TGTGCCACCAGCAGGGCGGGCCCAGACGGGCAGTACTTC.

This clone was seen a handful of times. The genes are TRBV24-1 and TRBJ1-5, with TRBD1 identical over 7 bases. The CDR3 has 14 amino acids. CDR1 is KGHDR and CDR2 is SFDVKD in the germline V gene. V gave up 10 bases and J gave up 7 bases; unmatched junction bases: 12. For the CDR3, the DNA is TGTGCCACGAGACAGGGTAACAATACACAGCCCCAGCATTTT. The encoded protein is CATRQGNNTQPQHF.

V usage is TRBV5-4 and J usage is TRBJ2-7; 10 nucleotides line up with TRBD1. Per germline, CDR1 SGHNT and CDR2 YYREEE (reference sequence). The CDR3 contains 17 residues. Trimming took 4 bases from V and 1 from J; bases not matched to a gene: 11. The CDR3 is CASSRHAGTGVSYEQYF. CDR3 DNA: TGTGCCAGCAGCAGACACGCCGGGACAGGGGTTTCCTACGAGCAGTACTTC.

V and J are TRBV28 and TRBJ2-3; 8 positions match TRBD1. Germline assignment: CDR1 MDHEN and CDR2 SYDVKM. J lost 6 bases, V lost 10 bases, and 6 bases had no gene match. This CDR3 spans 12 amino acids. The CDR3 here is CATDRGTDTQYF. The CDR3 nucleotides are TGTGCCACTGACAGGGGTACGGATACGCAGTATTTT.

The chain is built from TRBV7-2 and TRBJ2-1; TRBD2 might be the D (6 bases). Deletions cut 1 base from V and 3 bases from J, with 10 bases between. Germline values: CDR1 SGHTA, CDR2 FQGNSA. This CDR3 contains 15 residues. CDR3 in amino acids: CASSLVVSGYNEQFF. The CDR3 DNA is TGTGCCAGCAGCTTAGTAGTTAGCGGCTACAATGAGCAGTTCTTC.

This clone was counted once. This rearrangement joins TRBV10-2 to TRBJ2-7; D is uncertain. Germline V gene lookup returns CDR1 WSHSY and CDR2 SAAADI. The CDR3 runs 15 residues. The ends were cut back, 3 bases at V and 5 bases at J, with 17 bases in the middle. DNA of the CDR3: TGCGCCAGCAGTGACCGATCCGGGCCCAAGAACGAGCAGTACTTC. Protein sequence: CASSDRSGPKNEQYF.

This rearrangement joins TRBV11-2 to TRBJ2-1; no firm D call. Germline V lookup: CDR1 SGHAT, CDR2 FQNNGV. Trimming cost V 1 base and J 5 bases, with 15 bases left between them. The CDR3 runs to 16 residues. The CDR3 DNA follows: TGTGCCAGCAGCTTAGTTTTGTGGCAGGCCGACAATGAGCAGTTCTTC. Protein product: CASSLVLWQADNEQFF.

CDR3 DNA: TGCGCCAGCAGTGAATCCCTAGGGCCCTACAATGAGCAGTTCTTC. This sequence encodes CASSESLGPYNEQFF. This chain connects TRBV10-1 to TRBJ2-1; D call uncertain. The germline V and J ends were trimmed by 3 bases and 2 bases, with 11 bases remaining between them. CDR3 length: 15 residues. The V gene's germline CDR1 is WNHNN and CDR2 SYGVQD (reference sequence).

V gene TRBV28 combines with J gene TRBJ2-7; the match to TRBD2 covers 8 bases. V dropped 5 bases and J dropped 5; count of bases not matched to a gene: 14. The length of the CDR3 is 16 residues. The germline CDR1 and CDR2 sequences are MDHEN and SYDVKM. The CDR3 spells CASSPYSGGGLNEQYF. The CDR3, as DNA: TGTGCCAGCAGTCCCTACTCCGGGGGGGGCCTGAACGAGCAGTACTTC.

The V call is TRBV27, the J call TRBJ2-2; 8 bases line up with TRBD2. CDR1 and CDR2 from the germline V gene are MNHEY and SMNVEV (reference sequence). This CDR3 has 16 residues. The trim removed 3 bases at V and 7 bases at J, leaving 10 bases unmatched. The chain's CDR3 is CASSFPGLGSGGELFF. The CDR3 coding sequence is TGTGCCAGCAGTTTCCCGGGACTAGGTTCGGGCGGGGAGCTGTTTTTT.

The CDR3 DNA reads as TGTGCCAGCAGCCTGGGACAGAGAGCTTTCTTT. Translating gives CASSLGQRAFF. This chain uses TRBV7-8 with TRBJ1-1; 7 nucleotides line up with TRBD1. Trimming took 5 bases from V and 10 from J; bases not matched to a gene: 4. Germline CDR1 and CDR2: SGHVS and FQNEAQ. CDR3 length: 11 amino acids.

CDR3 sequence: CASSLGQRRTEAFF. The CDR3 bases are TGTGCCAGCAGCCTGGGACAGAGACGGACTGAAGCTTTCTTT. V usage is TRBV5-6 and J usage is TRBJ1-1; 7 bases match TRBD1. The CDR3 is 14 residues long. Germline CDR1 is SGHDT and CDR2 is YYEEEE. The ends lost 4 bases at V and 5 bases at J; junction bases unmatched: 8.

The rearrangement links TRBV12-3 or TRBV12-4 to TRBJ2-7; D is uncertain. CDR3 length: 13 amino acids. Deletions cut 3 bases from V and 0 bases from J, with 6 bases between. In DNA, the CDR3 is TGTGCCAGCAGTTTTAGTACCTCCTACGAGCAGTACTTC. Protein sequence: CASSFSTSYEQYF.

In this sample, this clone turned up once. J is TRBJ1-1 and V is TRBV3-1 (or the pseudogene TRBV3-2); D is undetermined. The CDR3 covers 15 residues. The ends were cut back, 4 bases at V and 2 bases at J, with 14 bases in the middle. Looked up from germline, CDR1 is LGHDT and CDR2 is YNNKEL (reference sequence). The CDR3 here is CASSPRTGGNTEAFF. CDR3 nucleotides: TGTGCCAGCAGCCCACGGACCGGAGGTAACACTGAAGCTTTCTTT.

The chain employs TRBV23-1 and TRBJ2-7; 8 nucleotides match TRBD1. TRBV23-1 is placed among ORFs of uncertain function. This CDR3 is 18 amino acids long. The V gene end was trimmed by 2 bases and the J gene end by 6 bases; junction bases not matched to a gene: 18. CDR3 residues: CASSQPNLETGVTGEQYF. CDR3 nucleotides: TGCGCCAGCAGTCAACCTAATCTCGAGACAGGGGTCACCGGCGAGCAGTACTTC.

The chain joins TRBV28 to TRBJ2-2; the D gene is possibly TRBD1 (5 bases). CDR3 length: 15 amino acids. Germline-derived CDR1 and CDR2 are MDHEN and SYDVKM. V lost 4 bases, J lost 5 bases, and 14 bases lay in between. The CDR3 bases are TGTGCCAGCAGTTCCCCCCCAGGGCGAACCGGGGAGCTGTTTTTT. The encoded protein is CASSSPPGRTGELFF.

The chain links TRBV19 to TRBJ1-5; D remains unclear. Germline CDR1 is LNHDA and CDR2 is SQIVND (reference sequence). The CDR3 covers 15 residues. Trimming removed 3 bases from V and 0 bases from J, with 9 bases in between. CDR3 protein: CASSIGSNSNQPQHF. The CDR3 DNA follows: TGTGCCAGTAGTATCGGGAGCAATAGCAATCAGCCCCAGCATTTT.